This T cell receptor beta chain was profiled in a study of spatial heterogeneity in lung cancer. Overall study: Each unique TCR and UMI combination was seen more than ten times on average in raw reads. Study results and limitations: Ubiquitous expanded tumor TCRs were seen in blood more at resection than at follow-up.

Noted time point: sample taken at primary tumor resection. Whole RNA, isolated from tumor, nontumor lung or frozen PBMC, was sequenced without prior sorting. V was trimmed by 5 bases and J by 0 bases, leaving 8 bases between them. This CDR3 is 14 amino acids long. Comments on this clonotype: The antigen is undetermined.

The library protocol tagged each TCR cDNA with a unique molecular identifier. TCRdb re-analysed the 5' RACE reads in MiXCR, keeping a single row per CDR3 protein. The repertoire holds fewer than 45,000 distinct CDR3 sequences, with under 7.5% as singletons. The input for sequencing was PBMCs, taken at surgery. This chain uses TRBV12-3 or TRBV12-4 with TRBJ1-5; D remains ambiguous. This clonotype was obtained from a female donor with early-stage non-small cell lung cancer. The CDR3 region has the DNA TGTGCCAGCAGTCGGGCCTATAGCAATCAGCCCCAGCATTTT. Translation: CASSRAYSNQPQHF.